This TCR beta chain was documented in a study of T cell responses to AZD1222 COVID-19 vaccine. Study-level results: Reportedly, nearly half of unique spike TCRs recognized epitopes outside B.1.351/B.1.1.7 mutations. Repertoire collection took place solely once the T cell response had peaked. Clonal diversity was possibly underestimated, and the donors were mostly white British, with more females. Researchers report vaccine-associated CD4 TCRs spanning spike, with dominance at 160-218 and 743-854.

Assay used: immunoSEQ multiplex PCR; TCRdb lists only in-frame clones, some missing. This table has about 64,000 clones, over 70% appearing once. Trimming at V came to 1 base and at J to 6 bases, leaving 3 bases not matched to a gene. The CDR3 has 14 amino acids. CDR1 is MNHEY, CDR2 SMNVEV, per germline (reference sequence). This clone appeared once. Antigen specificity is unknown. The chain employs TRBV27 and TRBJ1-5; 7 bases fit TRBD1. Specimen: peripheral blood, collected 28 days after the second AZD1222 dose. The TCR was taken from an adult who received the AZD1222 COVID-19 vaccine. The CDR3 DNA reads as TGTGCCAGCAGTTTATTCGGGACAGCTCAGCCCCAGCATTTT. This encodes CASSLFGTAQPQHF.